A selection of T cell receptor beta chains follows, all from one sample in a study of blood T cell repertoires in COVID-19. Measured with immunoSEQ multiplex PCR; TCRdb has only the in-frame clones, and not every one. The sample comprises around 270,000 clones, more than 85% of which are singletons, and roughly 5% rests with the top ten. Sequencing was carried out using peripheral blood. Every receptor here comes from a woman aged 55-69 years with COVID-19, enrolled during active disease. The CDR3 runs from the conserved cysteine through the conserved F or W. The D gene is left open where the match is weak. Size is stated for part of the rows, as once, few or many counts, or as a class when the clone is expanded.

clone_size: NA
j_call: TRBJ2-1
v_call: TRBV19
d_call: TRBD2
cdr3_aa: CASSTEKGLAAYNEQFF
cdr3_nt: TGTGCCAGTAGTACCGAAAAAGGACTAGCGGCTTACAATGAGCAGTTCTTC

clone_size: NA
j_call: TRBJ1-2
v_call: TRBV5-4
d_call: TRBD1
cdr3_aa: CASSLLQGASGYTF
cdr3_nt: TGTGCCAGCAGCTTGTTACAGGGGGCTTCTGGCTACACCTTC

clone_size: NA
j_call: TRBJ2-1
v_call: TRBV30
d_call: NA
cdr3_aa: CAWSSLDEQFF
cdr3_nt: TGTGCCTGGAGCTCCCTAGATGAGCAGTTCTTC

clone_size: NA
j_call: TRBJ2-7
v_call: TRBV7-9
d_call: NA
cdr3_aa: CASSLRGGGAGEQYF
cdr3_nt: TGTGCCAGCAGCTTACGGGGCGGGGGCGCGGGGGAGCAGTACTTC

clone_size: NA
j_call: TRBJ2-1
v_call: TRBV5-1
d_call: TRBD2
cdr3_aa: CASSPSGRLRGANEQFF
cdr3_nt: TGCGCCAGCAGCCCCAGCGGGAGGCTACGGGGGGCCAATGAGCAGTTCTTC

clone_size: NA
j_call: TRBJ1-1
v_call: TRBV6-5
d_call: TRBD1
cdr3_aa: CASSYAGTVNTEAFF
cdr3_nt: TGTGCCAGCAGTTACGCAGGGACAGTGAACACTGAAGCTTTCTTT

clone_size: once
j_call: TRBJ1-1
v_call: TRBV2
d_call: TRBD1
cdr3_aa: CASSKRRGVNTEAFF
cdr3_nt: TGTGCCAGCAGTAAACGCAGGGGGGTAAACACTGAAGCTTTCTTT

clone_size: NA
j_call: TRBJ2-1
v_call: TRBV11-2
d_call: TRBD2
cdr3_aa: CASSLSRAGALMGGEQFF
cdr3_nt: TGTGCCAGCAGCTTGTCGAGGGCCGGAGCTCTCATGGGAGGGGAGCAGTTCTTC

clone_size: NA
j_call: TRBJ2-5
v_call: TRBV28
d_call: TRBD2
cdr3_aa: CASSHLTSGEETQYF
cdr3_nt: TGTGCCAGCAGTCACCTGACTAGCGGCGAAGAGACCCAGTACTTC

clone_size: NA
j_call: TRBJ2-6
v_call: TRBV5-4
d_call: NA
cdr3_aa: CASRRGGDLHGANVLTF
cdr3_nt: TGTGCCAGCCGTCGTGGGGGCGATCTCCATGGGGCCAACGTCCTGACTTTC